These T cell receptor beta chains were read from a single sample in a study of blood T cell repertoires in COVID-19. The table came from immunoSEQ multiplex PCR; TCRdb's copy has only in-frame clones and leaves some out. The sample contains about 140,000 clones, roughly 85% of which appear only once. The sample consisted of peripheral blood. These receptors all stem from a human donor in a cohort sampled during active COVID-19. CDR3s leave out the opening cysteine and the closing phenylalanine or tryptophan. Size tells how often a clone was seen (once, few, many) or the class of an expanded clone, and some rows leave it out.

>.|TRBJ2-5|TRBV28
ASSFWQGQETQY
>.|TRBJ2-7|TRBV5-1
ASSSTSGRAFHEQY
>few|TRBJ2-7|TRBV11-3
ASSQAGVRSYEQY
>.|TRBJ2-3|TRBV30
ACYVSDTQY
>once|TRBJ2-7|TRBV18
ASSPQQLAGETYEQY
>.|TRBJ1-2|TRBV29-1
SVDTTGGSYGYT
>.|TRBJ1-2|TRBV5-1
ASTTGYGYT
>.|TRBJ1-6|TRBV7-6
ASSSGQGGVNSPLH
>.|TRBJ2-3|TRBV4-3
ASSQRASGLKATQY
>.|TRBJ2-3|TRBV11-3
ASSRTSGDIAQY
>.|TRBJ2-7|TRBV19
ASSTRQGTEQY
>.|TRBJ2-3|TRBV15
ATSREWEGPLDTQY
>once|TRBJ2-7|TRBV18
ASSPAAGSSYEQY
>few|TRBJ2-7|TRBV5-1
ASSPRTGLYEQY
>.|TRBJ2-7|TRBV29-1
SVEGSGKYEQY
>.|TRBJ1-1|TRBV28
ASSLIREMVTGTEAF
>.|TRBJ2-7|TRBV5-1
ASSFTFRDRGLHEQY
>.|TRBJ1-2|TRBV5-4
ASSLVGGLSYGYT
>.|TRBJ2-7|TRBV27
ASKFTPTGQGASEQY
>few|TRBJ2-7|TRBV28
ASSLDGLLHEQY
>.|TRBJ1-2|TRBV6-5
TSSPTGTRGPGYT
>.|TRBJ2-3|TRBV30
AWSGGLAASTDTQY
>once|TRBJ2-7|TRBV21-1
ASSIRGDYEQY
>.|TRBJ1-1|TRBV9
ASSAKTGRGTEAF
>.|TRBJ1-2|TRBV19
ASSSGTGVGYT
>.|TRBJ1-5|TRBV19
ASSIFGQGNQPQH
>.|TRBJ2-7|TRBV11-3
ASATGASYEQY
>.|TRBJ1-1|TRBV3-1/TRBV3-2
ASSQEGGRRGTEAF
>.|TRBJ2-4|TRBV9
ASSVVAGGPKNIQY
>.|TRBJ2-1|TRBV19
ASSSRGEQF
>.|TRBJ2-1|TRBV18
ASSPGRDEQF
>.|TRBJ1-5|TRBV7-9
ASSPTGSNQPQH